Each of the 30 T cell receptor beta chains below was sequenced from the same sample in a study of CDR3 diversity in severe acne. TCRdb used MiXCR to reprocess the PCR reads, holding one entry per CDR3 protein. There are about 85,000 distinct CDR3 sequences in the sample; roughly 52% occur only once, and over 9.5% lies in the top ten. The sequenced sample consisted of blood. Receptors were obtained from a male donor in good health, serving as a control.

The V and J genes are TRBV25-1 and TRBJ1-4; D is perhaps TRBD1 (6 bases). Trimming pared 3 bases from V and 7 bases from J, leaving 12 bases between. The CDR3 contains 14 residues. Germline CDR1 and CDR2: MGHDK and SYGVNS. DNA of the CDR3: TGTGCCAGCAGTGAGGCAGGGGAGGGTGAAAAACTGTTTTTT. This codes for CASSEAGEGEKLFF.

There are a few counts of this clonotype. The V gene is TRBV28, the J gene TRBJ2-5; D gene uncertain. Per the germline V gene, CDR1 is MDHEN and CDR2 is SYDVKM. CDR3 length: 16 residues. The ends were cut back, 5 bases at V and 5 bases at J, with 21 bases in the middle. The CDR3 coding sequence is TGTGCCAGCAGTACCGGGCAGACCAACGCTGGGGAGACCCAGTACTTC. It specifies CASSTGQTNAGETQYF.

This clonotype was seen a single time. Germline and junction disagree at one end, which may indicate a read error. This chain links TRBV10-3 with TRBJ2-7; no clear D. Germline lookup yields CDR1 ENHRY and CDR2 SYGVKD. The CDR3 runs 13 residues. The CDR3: CAISYDGSYGQYF. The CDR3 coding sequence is TGTGCCATCAGTTATGACGGCTCCTACGGGCAGTACTTC.

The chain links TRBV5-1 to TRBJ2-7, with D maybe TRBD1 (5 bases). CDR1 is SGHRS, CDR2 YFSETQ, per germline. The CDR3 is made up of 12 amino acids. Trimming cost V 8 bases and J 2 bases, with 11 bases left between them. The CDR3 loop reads CARWGIPYEQYF. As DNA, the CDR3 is TGCGCCAGGTGGGGCATCCCCTACGAGCAGTACTTC. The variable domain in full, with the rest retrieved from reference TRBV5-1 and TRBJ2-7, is KAGVTQTPRYLIKTRGQQVTLSCSPISGHRSVSWYQQTPGQGLQFLFEYFSETQRNKGNFPGRFSGRQFSNSRSEMNVSTLELGDSALYLCARWGIPYEQYFGPGTRLTVT.

The CDR3 coding sequence is TGTGCCAGCAGTGAACCCCCAGGGAACTATGGCTACACCTTC. Amino acids: CASSEPPGNYGYTF. The chain links TRBV6-1 to TRBJ1-2; D is possibly TRBD1 (5 bases). CDR1 MNHNS and CDR2 SASEGT come from the germline V gene. V was cut by 2 bases and J by 2 bases, with 9 bases left in between. CDR3 size: 14 residues.

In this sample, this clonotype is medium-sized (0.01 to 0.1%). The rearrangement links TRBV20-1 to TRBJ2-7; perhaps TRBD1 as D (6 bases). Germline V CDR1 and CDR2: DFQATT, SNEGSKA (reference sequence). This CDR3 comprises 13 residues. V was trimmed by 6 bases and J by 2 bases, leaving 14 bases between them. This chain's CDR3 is CSATVDRAYEQYF. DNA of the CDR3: TGCAGTGCAACAGTGGACAGAGCCTACGAGCAGTACTTC.

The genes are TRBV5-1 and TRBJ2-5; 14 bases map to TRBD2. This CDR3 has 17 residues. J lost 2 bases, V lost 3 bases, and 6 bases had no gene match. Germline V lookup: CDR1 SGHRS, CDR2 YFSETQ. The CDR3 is CASSSTRLAGGQETQYF. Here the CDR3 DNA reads TGCGCCAGCAGCTCTACACGACTAGCGGGGGGGCAAGAGACCCAGTACTTC.

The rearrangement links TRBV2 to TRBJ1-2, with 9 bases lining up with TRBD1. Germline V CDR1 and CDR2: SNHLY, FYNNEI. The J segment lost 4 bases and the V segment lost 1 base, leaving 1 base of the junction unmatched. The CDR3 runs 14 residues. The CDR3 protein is CASSEGGQGYGYTF. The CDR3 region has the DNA TGTGCCAGCAGTGAAGGGGGACAGGGCTATGGCTACACCTTC.

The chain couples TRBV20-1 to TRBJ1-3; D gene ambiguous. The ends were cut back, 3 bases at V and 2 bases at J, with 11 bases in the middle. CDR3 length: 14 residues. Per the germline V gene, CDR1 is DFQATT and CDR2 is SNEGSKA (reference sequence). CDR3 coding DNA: TGCAGTGCTAGGGAAGCCGTGGCTGGAAACACCATATATTTT. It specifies CSAREAVAGNTIYF.

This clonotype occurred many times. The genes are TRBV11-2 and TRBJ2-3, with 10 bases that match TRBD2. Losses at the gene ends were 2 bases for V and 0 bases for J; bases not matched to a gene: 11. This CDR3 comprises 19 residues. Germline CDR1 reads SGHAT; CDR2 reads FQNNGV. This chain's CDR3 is CASSLRRLSGGISTDTQYF. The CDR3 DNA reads TGTGCCAGCAGCTTAAGAAGGCTTAGCGGGGGGATTAGCACAGATACGCAGTATTTT.

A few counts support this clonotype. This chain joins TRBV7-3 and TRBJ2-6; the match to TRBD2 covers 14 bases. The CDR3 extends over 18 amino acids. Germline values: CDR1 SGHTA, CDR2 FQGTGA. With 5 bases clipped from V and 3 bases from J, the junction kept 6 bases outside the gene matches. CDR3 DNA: TGTGCCAGCAGCCCCGTGGGACTAGCGGGGGTTGGGGCCAACGTCCTGACTTTC. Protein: CASSPVGLAGVGANVLTF.

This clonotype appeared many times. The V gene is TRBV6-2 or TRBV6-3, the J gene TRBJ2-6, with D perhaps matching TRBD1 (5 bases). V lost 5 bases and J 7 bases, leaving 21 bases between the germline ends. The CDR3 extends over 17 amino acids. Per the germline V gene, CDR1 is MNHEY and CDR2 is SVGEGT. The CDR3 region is CASSQDVGDLGANVLTF. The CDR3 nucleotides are TGTGCCAGCAGTCAAGACGTAGGGGATCTGGGAGCCAACGTCCTGACTTTC.

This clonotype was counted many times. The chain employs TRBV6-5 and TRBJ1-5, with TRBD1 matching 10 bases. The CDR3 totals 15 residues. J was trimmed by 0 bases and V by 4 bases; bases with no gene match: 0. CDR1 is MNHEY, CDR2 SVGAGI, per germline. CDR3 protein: CASSWTGGSNQPQHF. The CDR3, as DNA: TGTGCCAGCAGTTGGACAGGGGGTAGCAATCAGCCCCAGCATTTT.

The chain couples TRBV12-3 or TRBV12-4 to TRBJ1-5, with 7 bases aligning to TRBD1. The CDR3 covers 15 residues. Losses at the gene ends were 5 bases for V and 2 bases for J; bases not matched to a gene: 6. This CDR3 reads CASSVSGTGNQPQHF. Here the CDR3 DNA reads TGTGCCAGCAGTGTTAGCGGGACAGGCAATCAGCCCCAGCATTTT.

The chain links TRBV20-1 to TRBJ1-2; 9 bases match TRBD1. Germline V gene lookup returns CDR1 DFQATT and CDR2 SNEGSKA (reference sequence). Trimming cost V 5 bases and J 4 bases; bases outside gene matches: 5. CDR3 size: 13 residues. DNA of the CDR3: TGCAGTGCTGGACAGGGGATATGCTATGGCTACACCTTC. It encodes CSAGQGICYGYTF.

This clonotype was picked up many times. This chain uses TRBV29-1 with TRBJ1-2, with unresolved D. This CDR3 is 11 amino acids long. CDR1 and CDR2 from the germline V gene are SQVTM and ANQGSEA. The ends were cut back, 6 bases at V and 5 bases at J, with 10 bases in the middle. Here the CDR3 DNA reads TGCAGCGTGGGCGGTGGGTATGGCTACACCTTC. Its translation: CSVGGGYGYTF.

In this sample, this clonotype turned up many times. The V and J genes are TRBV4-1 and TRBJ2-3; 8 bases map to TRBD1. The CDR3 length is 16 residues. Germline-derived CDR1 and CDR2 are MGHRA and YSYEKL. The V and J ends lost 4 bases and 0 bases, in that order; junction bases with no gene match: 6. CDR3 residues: CASSRRTGQSTDTQYF. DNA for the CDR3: TGCGCCAGCAGCCGCAGGACAGGGCAAAGCACAGATACGCAGTATTTT.

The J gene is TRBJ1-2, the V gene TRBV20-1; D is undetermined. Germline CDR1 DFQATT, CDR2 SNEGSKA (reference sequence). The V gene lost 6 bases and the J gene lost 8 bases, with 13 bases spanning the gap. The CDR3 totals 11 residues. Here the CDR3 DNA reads TGCAGTGCCAGCCCGGGAAACGGCTACACCTTC. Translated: CSASPGNGYTF.

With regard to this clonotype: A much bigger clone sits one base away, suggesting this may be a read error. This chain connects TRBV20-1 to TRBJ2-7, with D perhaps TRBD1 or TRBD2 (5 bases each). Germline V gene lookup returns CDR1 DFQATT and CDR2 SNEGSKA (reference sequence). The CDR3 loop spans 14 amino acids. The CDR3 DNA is TGCAGTGCTAGAGTTCCGGGACGGGCCTACGAGCAGCACTTC. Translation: CSARVPGRAYEQHF.

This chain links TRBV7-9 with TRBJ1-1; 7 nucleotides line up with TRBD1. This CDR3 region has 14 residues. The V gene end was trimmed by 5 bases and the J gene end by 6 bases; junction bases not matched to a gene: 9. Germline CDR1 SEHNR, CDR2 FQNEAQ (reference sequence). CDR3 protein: CASSRRQGGPEAFF. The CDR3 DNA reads TGTGCCAGCAGCCGAAGACAGGGTGGACCTGAAGCTTTCTTT.

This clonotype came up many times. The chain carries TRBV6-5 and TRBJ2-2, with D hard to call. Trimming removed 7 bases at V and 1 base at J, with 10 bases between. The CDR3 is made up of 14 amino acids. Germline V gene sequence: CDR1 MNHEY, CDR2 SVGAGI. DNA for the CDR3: TGTGCCAGCACCACCCGGCAGAACACCGGGGAGCTGTTTTTT. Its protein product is CASTTRQNTGELFF.

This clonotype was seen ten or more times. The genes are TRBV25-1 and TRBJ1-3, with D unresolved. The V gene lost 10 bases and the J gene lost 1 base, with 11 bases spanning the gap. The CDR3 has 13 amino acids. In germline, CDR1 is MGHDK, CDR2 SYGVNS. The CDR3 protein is CATSAASGNTIYF. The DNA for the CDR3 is TGTGCCACCTCGGCCGCTTCTGGAAACACCATATATTTT.

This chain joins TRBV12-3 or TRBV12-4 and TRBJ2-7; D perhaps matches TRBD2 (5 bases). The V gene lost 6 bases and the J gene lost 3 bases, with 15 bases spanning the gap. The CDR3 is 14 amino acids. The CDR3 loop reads CASSPSRVSYEQYF. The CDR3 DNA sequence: TGTGCCAGCAGCCCCTCGAGGGTGAGCTACGAGCAGTACTTC.

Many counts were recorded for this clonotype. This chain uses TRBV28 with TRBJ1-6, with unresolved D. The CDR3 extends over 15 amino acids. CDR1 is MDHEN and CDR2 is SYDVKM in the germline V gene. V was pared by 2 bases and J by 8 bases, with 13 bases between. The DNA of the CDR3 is TGTGCCAGCAGTTTAACGCTTAGGTACGATTCACCCCTCCACTTT. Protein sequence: CASSLTLRYDSPLHF.

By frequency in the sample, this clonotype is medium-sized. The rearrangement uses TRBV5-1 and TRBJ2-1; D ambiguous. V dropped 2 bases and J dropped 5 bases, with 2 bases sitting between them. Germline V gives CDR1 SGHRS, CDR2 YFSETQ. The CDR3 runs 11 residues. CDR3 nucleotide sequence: TGCGCCAGCAGCTTTGACAATGAGCAGTTCTTC. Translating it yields CASSFDNEQFF.

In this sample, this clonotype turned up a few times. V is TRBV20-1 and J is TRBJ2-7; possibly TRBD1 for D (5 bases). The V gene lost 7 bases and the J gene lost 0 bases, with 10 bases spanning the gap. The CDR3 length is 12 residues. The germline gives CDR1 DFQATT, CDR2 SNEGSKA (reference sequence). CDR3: CSGVGASYEQYF. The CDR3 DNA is TGCAGTGGCGTAGGGGCCTCCTACGAGCAGTACTTC.

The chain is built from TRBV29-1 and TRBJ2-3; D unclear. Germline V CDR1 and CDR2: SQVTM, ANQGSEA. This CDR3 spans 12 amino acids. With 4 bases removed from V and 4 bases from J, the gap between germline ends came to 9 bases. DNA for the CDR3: TGCAGCGTTGGTCACACCGCAGATACGCAGTATTTT. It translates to CSVGHTADTQYF.

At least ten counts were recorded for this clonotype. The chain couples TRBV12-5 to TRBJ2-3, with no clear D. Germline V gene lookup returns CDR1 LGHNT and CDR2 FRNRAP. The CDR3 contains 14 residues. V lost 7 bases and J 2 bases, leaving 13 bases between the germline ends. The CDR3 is CASDATRTTDTQYF. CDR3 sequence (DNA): TGTGCTAGTGATGCGACTCGAACCACAGATACGCAGTATTTT.

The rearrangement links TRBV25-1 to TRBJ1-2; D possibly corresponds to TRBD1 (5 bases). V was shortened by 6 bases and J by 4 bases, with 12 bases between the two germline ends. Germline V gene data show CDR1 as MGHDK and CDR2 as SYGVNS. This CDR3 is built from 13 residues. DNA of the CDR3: TGTGCCAGCAGGGGGCCAAGAATCTATGGCTACACCTTC. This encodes CASRGPRIYGYTF.

The CDR3 sequence is CASSLGVAGRFTLNTGELFF. In DNA form, the CDR3 reads TGTGCCAGCAGCTTAGGGGTAGCGGGCCGTTTTACGTTGAACACCGGGGAGCTGTTTTTT. This sequence joins TRBV11-3 and TRBJ2-2; 7 nucleotides match TRBD2. The V and J ends lost 1 base and 1 base, in that order; junction bases with no gene match: 15. The germline V gene encodes CDR1 SGHNT and CDR2 YENEEA. CDR3 length equals 20 residues.